A selection of T cell receptor beta chains follows, all from one sample in a study of T cell repertoires in cytomegalovirus infection. Their target antigens are unknown. In TCRdb, the reads were re-called with MiXCR into one record per CDR3 protein. The table lists about 480,000 distinct CDR3 sequences, roughly a third of them singletons, with 17% in the top ten. The sample consisted of cultured PBMCs, taken from culture after CMV antigen stimulation. The receptors stem from a human donor in good health (CMV status not recorded). Some clones in this sample may be carry-over from other donors' samples. Each CDR3 is given with its conserved first and last residue. A D gene is named only where the DNA matches it firmly. Not every row has a clone size; where given, it reads once, few, many or a size class.

>.|TRBV12-3/TRBV12-4|TRBJ1-2|many
CASSPRLNYGYTF
TGTGCCAGCAGTCCCAGACTAAACTATGGCTACACCTTC
>TRBD2|TRBV6-5|TRBJ2-5|.
CASSPRLAVKETQYF
TGTGCCAGCAGTCCTAGACTAGCGGTAAAAGAGACCCAGTACTTC
>.|TRBV6-2/TRBV6-3|TRBJ2-7|.
CASSYSIPDYEQYF
TGTGCCAGCAGTTACTCGATCCCAGATTACGAGCAGTACTTC
>TRBD1|TRBV28|TRBJ1-4|few
CASSLQGRNSEKLFF
TGTGCCAGCAGTCTACAGGGGAGGAATAGTGAAAAACTGTTTTTT
>TRBD1|TRBV11-2|TRBJ2-5|.
CASSSGTVIQETQYF
TGTGCCAGCAGTTCCGGGACAGTGATCCAAGAGACCCAGTACTTC
>.|TRBV30|TRBJ2-1|.
CASGLAGYNEQFF
TGTGCCTCAGGGCTAGCAGGCTACAATGAGCAGTTCTTC
>.|TRBV7-2|TRBJ1-6|few
CASSLDDRNSPLHF
TGTGCCAGCAGCTTAGACGACAGGAATTCACCCCTCCACTTT
>TRBD2|TRBV4-1|TRBJ2-2|few
CASRRLAGGPPTGELFF
TGCGCCAGCCGCAGACTAGCGGGAGGGCCTCCTACCGGGGAGCTGTTTTTT
>.|TRBV7-2|TRBJ2-5|many
CASSLAASEETQYF
TGTGCCAGCAGCTTAGCTGCGAGCGAAGAGACCCAGTACTTC
>.|TRBV9|TRBJ2-7|few
CASSVGRGIVYEQYF
TGTGCCAGCAGCGTAGGCCGGGGCATAGTCTACGAGCAGTACTTC
>.|TRBV7-2|TRBJ1-2|many
CASSLTGTFYGYTF
TGTGCCAGCAGCTTAACCGGGACTTTCTATGGCTACACCTTC
>TRBD2|TRBV3-1|TRBJ2-1|.
CASSQGASGDAGNEQFF
TGTGCCAGCAGCCAAGGGGCTAGCGGGGATGCTGGCAATGAGCAGTTCTTC
>TRBD1|TRBV5-1|TRBJ2-7|few
CASSSGPGTGPYEQYF
TGCGCCAGCAGCTCGGGGCCTGGGACAGGACCCTACGAGCAGTACTTC
>.|TRBV5-3|TRBJ1-3|.
CASSFVGRAVRSGNTIYF
TGTGCCAGCAGCTTCGTCGGGAGGGCGGTGAGAAGTGGAAACACCATATATTTT
>.|TRBV6-5|TRBJ2-5|.
CASSYGDPSLQETQYF
TGTGCCAGCAGTTACGGGGACCCCTCTTTGCAAGAGACCCAGTACTTC
>.|TRBV12-3/TRBV12-4|TRBJ2-1|few
CASTPPTAYNEQFF
TGTGCCAGCACCCCCCCGACAGCTTACAATGAGCAGTTCTTC
>TRBD2|TRBV7-8|TRBJ2-2|many
CASSYVSAGGRNTGELFF
TGTGCCAGCAGCTACGTATCGGCGGGAGGACGGAACACCGGGGAGCTGTTTTTT
>TRBD1|TRBV12-3/TRBV12-4|TRBJ2-5|many
CASSSTGGQETQYF
TGTGCCAGCAGCTCGACAGGGGGTCAAGAGACCCAGTACTTC
>TRBD1|TRBV6-5|TRBJ1-6|few
CASSYGAGTGISPLHF
TGTGCCAGCAGTTATGGGGCGGGGACAGGTATTTCACCCCTCCACTTT
>.|TRBV20-1|TRBJ2-7|.
CSAQDGVNYEQYF
TGCAGTGCCCAGGACGGAGTAAACTACGAGCAGTACTTC
>TRBD2|TRBV6-2/TRBV6-3|TRBJ2-3|.
CASTGTTSARTDTQYF
TGTGCCAGCACCGGAACGACTAGCGCTAGAACAGATACGCAGTATTTT
>.|TRBV2|TRBJ2-1|.
CACKGRLSSYNEQFF
TGTGCCTGTAAGGGGCGGCTCTCCTCCTACAATGAGCAGTTCTTC
>TRBD2|TRBV4-1|TRBJ2-2|.
CASSQDRGLAVNTGELFF
TGTGCCAGCAGCCAAGATAGAGGACTAGCGGTAAACACCGGGGAGCTGTTTTTT
>.|TRBV14|TRBJ2-7|few
CASSQDRVREQYF
TGTGCCAGCAGCCAAGACAGGGTGCGCGAGCAGTACTTC
>.|TRBV6-5|TRBJ2-3|few
CASRRSGGPRTDTQYF
TGTGCCAGCAGGAGATCTGGCGGGCCCCGGACAGATACGCAGTATTTT
>TRBD2|TRBV6-1|TRBJ2-3|few
CASSGTSDTDTQYF
TGTGCCAGCAGTGGTACTAGCGACACAGATACGCAGTATTTT
>.|TRBV7-9|TRBJ2-5|hyperexpanded
CASSFGEGRKTQYF
TGTGCCAGCAGCTTCGGGGAAGGGAGAAAGACCCAGTACTTC
>TRBD2|TRBV19|TRBJ2-1|few
CASRPPGAGNNEQFF
TGTGCCAGTAGGCCCCCGGGAGCGGGGAACAATGAGCAGTTCTTC
>.|TRBV29-1|TRBJ1-2|once
CSVEDDEVKWDTYGYTF
TGCAGCGTTGAAGATGACGAAGTGAAGTGGGACACCTATGGCTACACCTTC
>.|TRBV30|TRBJ2-3|.
CAWTTLLGTDTQYF
TGTGCCTGGACCACCCTTTTGGGAACAGATACGCAGTATTTT
>TRBD1|TRBV7-8|TRBJ2-7|many
CASSSYRGRSDEQYF
TGTGCCAGCAGCTCTTACAGGGGGCGGTCGGACGAGCAGTACTTC
>.|TRBV5-1|TRBJ2-1|few
CASSLEDNNEQFF
TGCGCCAGCAGCTTGGAGGACAACAATGAGCAGTTCTTC
>TRBD2|TRBV7-9|TRBJ2-1|.
CASRIGGLAGDNEQFF
TGTGCCAGCAGAATCGGGGGACTAGCGGGAGACAATGAGCAGTTCTTC
>.|TRBV12-3/TRBV12-4|TRBJ1-2|.
CASRRQNNYGYTF
TGTGCCAGCAGGCGACAGAATAACTATGGCTACACCTTC
>TRBD2|TRBV20-1|TRBJ2-1|.
CSARVAGGPRNEQFF
TGCAGTGCTAGAGTAGCGGGAGGCCCCAGGAATGAGCAGTTCTTC
>TRBD2|TRBV4-3|TRBJ2-1|few
CASSQVWDYLYNEQFF
TGCGCCAGCAGCCAAGTTTGGGACTACCTCTACAATGAGCAGTTCTTC
>TRBD2|TRBV29-1|TRBJ2-1|.
CSVALPSGKSNEQFF
TGCAGCGTTGCTCTCCCTAGCGGGAAGAGCAATGAGCAGTTCTTC
>.|TRBV5-1|TRBJ1-1|few
CASATDFAVMNTEAFF
TGCGCCAGCGCTACAGACTTTGCCGTCATGAACACTGAAGCTTTCTTT
>.|TRBV6-6|TRBJ2-1|few
CASHSGQLGDVWQFF
TGTGCCAGTCACTCGGGGCAACTAGGGGATGTTTGGCAGTTCTTC
>.|TRBV30|TRBJ2-1|.
CAWRTRFNEQFF
TGTGCCTGGAGGACTAGGTTCAATGAGCAGTTCTTC
>TRBD2|TRBV2|TRBJ2-2|many
CASKGTRSGELFF
TGTGCCAGCAAAGGGACTAGATCCGGGGAGCTGTTTTTT
>TRBD1|TRBV7-9|TRBJ1-2|.
CASSRSPGTGTNYGYTF
TGTGCCAGCAGCCGAAGTCCCGGGACAGGGACCAACTATGGCTACACCTTC
>TRBD1|TRBV4-3|TRBJ2-7|.
CASSQWDRGAYEQYF
TGCGCCAGCAGCCAGTGGGACAGGGGGGCCTACGAGCAGTACTTC
>.|TRBV7-8|TRBJ2-3|many
CASSLWPGGGADTQYF
TGTGCCAGCAGCTTATGGCCTGGGGGTGGCGCAGATACGCAGTATTTT
>.|TRBV27|TRBJ2-2|few
CAASGGNTGELFF
TGTGCCGCCTCGGGCGGGAACACCGGGGAGCTGTTTTTT